Below, 11 T cell receptor beta chains from the same sample are listed, as sequenced in a study of OX40 agonist ivuxolimab in advanced cancers. Library creation used the immunoSEQ multiplex PCR assay. TCRdb obtained this table from immuneACCESS and retained in-frame rearrangements with V and J assigned. These tables miss some clones; where compared with another copy, unresolved V genes account for less than half of the shortfall, and the remainder is unexplained. The sample has tens of thousands of clones on record, 65% to 90% of them singletons. The ten largest clonotypes hold 1.3% to 1.5% of the sample. The sample here was CD4+ or CD8+ T cells sorted from blood, taken in a trial of the OX40 agonist ivuxolimab. These receptors were taken from an adult with an advanced solid tumor such as melanoma, head and neck, liver or kidney cancer.

The genes are TRBV27 and TRBJ2-1; D may match TRBD1 or TRBD2 (5 bases each). Trimming stripped 0 bases from V and 7 bases from J, with 16 bases between. The CDR3 length is 16 residues. Germline CDR1 is MNHEY and CDR2 is SMNVEV (reference sequence). The CDR3 DNA sequence: TGTGCCAGCAGTTTATCTGTGGGGGAGTCTTGGAATGAGCAGTTCTTC. Translation gives CASSLSVGESWNEQFF.

Points on this clone: The junction does not match germline at one end; this may be a read error. This chain uses TRBV14 with TRBJ2-7; 8 bases align to TRBD1. CDR3 length equals 15 residues. Germline lookup yields CDR1 SGHDN and CDR2 FVKESK. The CDR3 DNA sequence: TGTGCCAGCGGCCAGGACAGGGCAACCTCCTACGAGCAGTACTTC. This sequence encodes CASGQDRATSYEQYF. Complete variable domain (other parts from reference TRBV14 and TRBJ2-7): EAGVTQFPSHSVIEKGQTVTLRCDPISGHDNLYWYRRVMGKEIKFLLHFVKESKQDESGMPNNRFLAERTGGTYSTLKVQPAELEDSGVYFCASGQDRATSYEQYFGPGTRLTVT.

The V gene is TRBV28, the J gene TRBJ2-5, with 8 bases that match TRBD1. Gene TRBJ2-7 matches the end of the DNA better, so the J call may be wrong. The CDR3 contains 15 residues. Germline V CDR1 and CDR2: MDHEN, SYDVKM. The CDR3 nucleotides are TGTGCCAGCAGTCGCCAGGGGGCGGGATCCTACGAGCAGTACTTC. Its translation: CASSRQGAGSYEQYF.

CDR3 region: CASTRRGASDTQYF. In DNA, the CDR3 is TGTGCCAGCACCCGAAGGGGGGCCTCAGATACGCAGTATTTT. This chain uses TRBV27 with TRBJ2-3; D may match TRBD1 or TRBD2 (6 bases each). The V and J ends lost 7 bases and 4 bases respectively, with 15 bases between them. The CDR3 has 14 amino acids. The V gene's germline CDR1 is MNHEY and CDR2 SMNVEV (reference sequence).

V and J are TRBV4-3 and TRBJ2-1; D is perhaps TRBD2 (7 bases). Germline values: CDR1 LGHNA, CDR2 YSLEER. This CDR3 contains 16 residues. The germline V and J ends were trimmed by 4 bases and 8 bases, with 21 bases remaining between them. DNA of the CDR3: TGCGCCAGCAGCCTAAAGTGGGGGGGGGCCGGGTATGAGCAGTTCTTC. Amino acids: CASSLKWGGAGYEQFF.

This chain joins TRBV19 and TRBJ2-5; 10 positions match TRBD1. The end of the DNA aligns better with TRBJ2-7, so the J call may be wrong. Germline V gene sequence: CDR1 LNHDA, CDR2 SQIVND (reference sequence). The CDR3 sequence is 16 residues long. The CDR3 DNA is TGTGCCAGTAGCCAGAGAGGAGGGACAGGGGACTCCGAGCAGTACTTC. It translates to CASSQRGGTGDSEQYF.

This chain links TRBV5-4 with TRBJ2-2; D is uncertain. The V gene lost 2 bases and the J gene lost 2 bases, with 16 bases spanning the gap. In germline, CDR1 is SGHNT, CDR2 YYREEE (reference sequence). The CDR3 is made up of 17 amino acids. Here the CDR3 DNA reads TGTGCCAGCAGCTTCCGGGTCGGAACTCTTAACACCGGGGAGCTGTTTTTT. Encoded protein: CASSFRVGTLNTGELFF.

The V call is TRBV29-1, the J call TRBJ1-3, with D unclear. There are 11 residues in the CDR3. Per the germline V gene, CDR1 is SQVTM and CDR2 is ANQGSEA. V lost 2 bases and J lost 5, with 4 bases in between. This CDR3 reads CSVERRNTIYF. CDR3 DNA: TGCAGCGTTGAACGGAGAAACACCATATATTTT.

The J gene is TRBJ1-2, the V gene TRBV29-1; 9 nucleotides agree with TRBD1. Per germline, CDR1 SQVTM and CDR2 ANQGSEA. The CDR3 loop spans 14 amino acids. With 4 bases clipped from V and 7 bases from J, the junction kept 10 bases outside the gene matches. Here the CDR3 DNA reads TGCAGCGTTGCCCCGACACAGGGGGCGGGTGGCTACACCTTC. It yields the protein CSVAPTQGAGGYTF. Based on the CDR3 plus reference TRBV29-1 and TRBJ1-2, the full variable domain is SAVISQKPSRDICQRGTSLTIQCQVDSQVTMMFWYRQQPGQSLTLIATANQGSEATYESGFVIDKFPISRPNLTFSTLTVSNMSPEDSSIYLCSVAPTQGAGGYTFGSGTRLTVV.

The chain has TRBV2 and TRBJ1-1; D ambiguous. The CDR3 sequence is 14 residues long. Deletions cut 8 bases from V and 0 bases from J, with 13 bases between. Germline V lookup: CDR1 SNHLY, CDR2 FYNNEI. The CDR3 nucleotides read TGTGCCAGCGGGGTCGGTGTGTTGAACACTGAAGCTTTCTTT. Amino acids: CASGVGVLNTEAFF.

The chain is built from TRBV18 and TRBJ1-6; D is unclear. The CDR3 consists of 17 residues. Trimming took off 0 bases at V and 5 bases at J, with 14 bases between the two ends. CDR1 and CDR2 from the germline V gene are KGHSH and LQKENI. The CDR3 reads CASSPPRTITDNSPLHF. The CDR3 region has the DNA TGTGCCAGCTCACCACCGAGGACCATTACCGATAATTCACCCCTCCACTTT.